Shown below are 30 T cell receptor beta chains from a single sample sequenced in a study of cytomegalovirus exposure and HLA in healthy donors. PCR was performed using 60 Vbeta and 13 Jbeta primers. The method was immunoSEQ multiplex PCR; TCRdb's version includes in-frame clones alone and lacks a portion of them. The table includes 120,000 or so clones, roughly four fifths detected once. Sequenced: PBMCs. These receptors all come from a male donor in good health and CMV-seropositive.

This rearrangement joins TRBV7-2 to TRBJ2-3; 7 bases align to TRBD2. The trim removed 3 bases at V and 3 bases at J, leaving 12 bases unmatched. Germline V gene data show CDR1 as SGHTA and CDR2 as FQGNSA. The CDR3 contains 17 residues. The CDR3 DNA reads TGTGCCAGCAGCTTTCTCCCTAGCGGCTCGGGGACAGATACGCAGTATTTT. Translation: CASSFLPSGSGTDTQYF.

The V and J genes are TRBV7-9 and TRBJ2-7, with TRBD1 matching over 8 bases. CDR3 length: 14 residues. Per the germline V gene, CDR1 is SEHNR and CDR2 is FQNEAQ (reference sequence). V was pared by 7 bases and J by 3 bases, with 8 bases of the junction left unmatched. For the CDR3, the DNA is TGTGCCAGCACACGGACAGGGCTGGACTACGAGCAGTACTTC. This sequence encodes CASTRTGLDYEQYF.

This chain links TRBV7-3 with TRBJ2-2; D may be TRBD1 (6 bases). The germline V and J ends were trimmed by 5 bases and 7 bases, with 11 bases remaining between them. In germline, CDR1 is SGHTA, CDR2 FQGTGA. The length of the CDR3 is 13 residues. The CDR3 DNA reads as TGTGCCAGCAGCCTCAGGGGTATCGGGGAGCTGTTTTTT. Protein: CASSLRGIGELFF.

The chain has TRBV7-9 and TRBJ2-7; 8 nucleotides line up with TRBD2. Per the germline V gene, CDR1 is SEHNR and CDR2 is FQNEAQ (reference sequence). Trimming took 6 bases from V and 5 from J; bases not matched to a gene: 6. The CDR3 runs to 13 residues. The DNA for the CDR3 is TGTGCCAGCAGTCCCCCCGGGGGGGACGAGCAGTACTTC. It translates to CASSPPGGDEQYF.

CDR3 coding DNA: TGTGCCAGCAGCCGGGTAGGGACAGGGGGCTCTGAGACCCAGTACTTC. Translated: CASSRVGTGGSETQYF. The chain joins TRBV11-1 to TRBJ2-5, with 12 bases lining up with TRBD1. The length of the CDR3 is 16 residues. After removal of 5 bases from V and 5 bases from J, the junction contained 9 bases not matched to a gene. Germline V lookup: CDR1 SGHAT, CDR2 FQDESV (reference sequence).

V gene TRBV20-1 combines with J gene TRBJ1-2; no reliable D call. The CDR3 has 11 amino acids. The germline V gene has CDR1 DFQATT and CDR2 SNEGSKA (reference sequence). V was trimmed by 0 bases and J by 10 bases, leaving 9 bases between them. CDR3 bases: TGCAGTGCTAGAGATCGGGTTATCTACACCTTC. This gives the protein CSARDRVIYTF.

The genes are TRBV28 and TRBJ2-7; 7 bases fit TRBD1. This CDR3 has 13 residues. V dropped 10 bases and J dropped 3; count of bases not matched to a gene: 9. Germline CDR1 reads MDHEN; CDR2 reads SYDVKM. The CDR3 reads CATGGPGGYEQYF. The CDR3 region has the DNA TGTGCCACCGGCGGACCAGGGGGCTACGAGCAGTACTTC.

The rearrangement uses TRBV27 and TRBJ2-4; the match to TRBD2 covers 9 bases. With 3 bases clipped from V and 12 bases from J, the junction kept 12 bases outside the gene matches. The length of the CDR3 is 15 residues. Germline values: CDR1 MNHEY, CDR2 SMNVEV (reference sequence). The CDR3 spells CASSLGSVAGVGQYF. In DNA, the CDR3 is TGTGCCAGCAGTTTGGGGTCGGTAGCGGGAGTGGGTCAGTACTTC.

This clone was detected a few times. CDR3 amino acids: CAWSVRLAREQYF. CDR3 sequence (DNA): TGTGCCTGGAGTGTCCGACTAGCTCGTGAGCAGTACTTC. The gene calls are TRBV30 and TRBJ2-7, with TRBD2 matching over 7 bases. The CDR3 contains 13 residues. The germline CDR1 and CDR2 sequences are GTSNPN and SVGIG (reference sequence). J lost 7 bases, V lost 0 bases, and 6 bases had no gene match.

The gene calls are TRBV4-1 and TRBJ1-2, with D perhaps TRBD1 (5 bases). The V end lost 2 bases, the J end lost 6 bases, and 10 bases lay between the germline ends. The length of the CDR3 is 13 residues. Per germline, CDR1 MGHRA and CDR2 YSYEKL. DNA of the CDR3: TGCGCCAGCAGCCAAACCTACAGGAATGGCTACACCTTC. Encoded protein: CASSQTYRNGYTF.

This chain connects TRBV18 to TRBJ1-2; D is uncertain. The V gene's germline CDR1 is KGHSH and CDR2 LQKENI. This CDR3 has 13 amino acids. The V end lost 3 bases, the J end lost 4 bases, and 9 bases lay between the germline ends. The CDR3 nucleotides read TGTGCCAGCTCACCTGGGGAGAGCTATGGCTACACCTTC. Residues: CASSPGESYGYTF.

The CDR3 DNA follows: TGTGCCAGCAGCCTCCGGTCTGGTGAAAAACTGTTTTTT. Protein: CASSLRSGEKLFF. V gene TRBV7-9 combines with J gene TRBJ1-4, with D unresolved. Trimming shortened V by 5 bases and J by 7 bases, and 11 bases separated the two germline ends. Germline CDR1 reads SEHNR; CDR2 reads FQNEAQ (reference sequence). The CDR3 is 13 residues long.

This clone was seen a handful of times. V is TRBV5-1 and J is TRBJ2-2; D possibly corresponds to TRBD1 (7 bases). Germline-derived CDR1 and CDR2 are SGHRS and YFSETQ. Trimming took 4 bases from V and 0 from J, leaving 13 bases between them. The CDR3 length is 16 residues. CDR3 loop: CASSPTGRPNTGELFF. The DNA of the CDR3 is TGCGCCAGCAGCCCGACAGGGAGGCCGAACACCGGGGAGCTGTTTTTT. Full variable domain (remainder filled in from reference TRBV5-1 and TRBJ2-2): KAGVTQTPRYLIKTRGQQVTLSCSPISGHRSVSWYQQTPGQGLQFLFEYFSETQRNKGNFPGRFSGRQFSNSRSEMNVSTLELGDSALYLCASSPTGRPNTGELFFGEGSRLTVL.

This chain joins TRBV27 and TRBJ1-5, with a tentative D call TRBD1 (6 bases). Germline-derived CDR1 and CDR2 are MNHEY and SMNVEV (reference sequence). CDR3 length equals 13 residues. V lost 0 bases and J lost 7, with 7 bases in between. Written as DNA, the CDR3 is TGTGCCAGCAGTTTATCAACAGGGCAGCCCCAGCATTTT. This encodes CASSLSTGQPQHF.

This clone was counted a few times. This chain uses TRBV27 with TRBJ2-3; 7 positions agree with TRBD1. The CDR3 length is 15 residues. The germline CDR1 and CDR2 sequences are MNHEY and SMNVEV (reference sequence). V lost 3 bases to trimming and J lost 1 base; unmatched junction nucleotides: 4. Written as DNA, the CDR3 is TGTGCCAGCAGTTTTGACAGGGTAGGCACAGATACGCAGTATTTT. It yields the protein CASSFDRVGTDTQYF.

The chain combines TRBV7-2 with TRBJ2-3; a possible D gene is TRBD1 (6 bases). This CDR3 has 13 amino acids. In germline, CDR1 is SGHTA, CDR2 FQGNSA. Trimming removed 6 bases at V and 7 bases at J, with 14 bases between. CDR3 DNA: TGTGCCAGCAGTTCTGACAGGTGGAATACGCAGTATTTT. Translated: CASSSDRWNTQYF. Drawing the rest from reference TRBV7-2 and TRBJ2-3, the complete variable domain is GAGVSQSPSNKVTEKGKDVELRCDPISGHTALYWYRQSLGQGLEFLIYFQGNSAPDKSGLPSDRFSAERTGGSVSTLTIQRTQQEDSAVYLCASSSDRWNTQYFGPGTRLTVL.

As DNA, the CDR3 is TGTGCCAGTAGTATTGCGAGCGGGAGCTCCTACAATGAGCAGTTCTTC. Protein product: CASSIASGSSYNEQFF. V and J are TRBV19 and TRBJ2-1; TRBD2 aligns across 8 bases. The CDR3 length is 16 residues. V lost 3 bases and J lost 0; bases outside the gene matches: 4. Per germline, CDR1 LNHDA and CDR2 SQIVND (reference sequence).

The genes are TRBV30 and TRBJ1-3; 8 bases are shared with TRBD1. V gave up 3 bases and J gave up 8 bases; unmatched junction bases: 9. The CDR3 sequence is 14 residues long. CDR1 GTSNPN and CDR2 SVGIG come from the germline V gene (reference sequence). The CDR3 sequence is CAWSGSGGLDTIYF. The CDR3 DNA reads TGTGCCTGGAGCGGATCAGGGGGCCTAGACACCATATATTTT. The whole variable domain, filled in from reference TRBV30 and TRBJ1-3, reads SQTIHQWPATLVQPVGSPLSLECTVEGTSNPNLYWYRQAAGRGLQLLFYSVGIGQISSEVPQNLSASRPQDRQFILSSKKLLLSDSGFYLCAWSGSGGLDTIYFGEGSWLTVV.

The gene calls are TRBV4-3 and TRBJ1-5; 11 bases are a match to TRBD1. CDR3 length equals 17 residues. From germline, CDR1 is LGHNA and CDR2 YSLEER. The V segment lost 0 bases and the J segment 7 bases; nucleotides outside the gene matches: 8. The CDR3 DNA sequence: TGCGCCAGCAGCCAAGATTTCGGACAGGGGGCAAACCAGCCCCAGCATTTT. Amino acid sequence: CASSQDFGQGANQPQHF.

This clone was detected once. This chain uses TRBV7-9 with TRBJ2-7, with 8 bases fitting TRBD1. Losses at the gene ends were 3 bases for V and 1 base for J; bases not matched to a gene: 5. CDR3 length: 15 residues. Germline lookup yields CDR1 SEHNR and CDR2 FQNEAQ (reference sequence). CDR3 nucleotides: TGTGCCAGCAGCTTCGGACAGGGTGGGTCCTACGAGCAGTACTTC. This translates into CASSFGQGGSYEQYF.

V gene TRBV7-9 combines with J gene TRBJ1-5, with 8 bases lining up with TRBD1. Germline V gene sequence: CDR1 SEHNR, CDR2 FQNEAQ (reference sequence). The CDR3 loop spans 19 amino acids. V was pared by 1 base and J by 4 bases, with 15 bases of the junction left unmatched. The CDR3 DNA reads TGTGCCAGCAGCTTAGAGAGATTGGGCGCAGGGGGCCAAAATCAGCCCCAGCATTTT. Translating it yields CASSLERLGAGGQNQPQHF.

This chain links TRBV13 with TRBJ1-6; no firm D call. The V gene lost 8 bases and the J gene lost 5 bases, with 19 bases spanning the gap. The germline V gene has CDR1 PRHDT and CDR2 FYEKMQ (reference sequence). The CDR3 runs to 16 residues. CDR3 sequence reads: CASRVGRDWDNSPLHF. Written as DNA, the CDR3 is TGTGCCAGCCGCGTCGGGAGGGATTGGGATAATTCACCCCTCCACTTT. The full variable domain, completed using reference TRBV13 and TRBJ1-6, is AAGVIQSPRHLIKEKRETATLKCYPIPRHDTVYWYQQGPGQDPQFLISFYEKMQSDKGSIPDRFSAQQFSDYHSELNMSSLELGDSALYFCASRVGRDWDNSPLHFGNGTRLTVT.

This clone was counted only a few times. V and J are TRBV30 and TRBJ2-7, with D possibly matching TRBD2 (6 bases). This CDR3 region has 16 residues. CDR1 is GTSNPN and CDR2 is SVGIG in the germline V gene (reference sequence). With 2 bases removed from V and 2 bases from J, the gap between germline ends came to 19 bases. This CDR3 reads CAWSRRTGRGTYEQYF. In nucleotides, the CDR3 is TGTGCCTGGAGTCGAAGGACGGGACGGGGGACCTACGAGCAGTACTTC.

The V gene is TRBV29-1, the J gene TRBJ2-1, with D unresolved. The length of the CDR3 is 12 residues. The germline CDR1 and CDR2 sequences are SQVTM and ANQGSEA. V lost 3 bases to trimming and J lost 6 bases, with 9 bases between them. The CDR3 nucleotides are TGCAGCGTTGAGAACGCAGGCAATGAGCAGTTCTTC. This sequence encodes CSVENAGNEQFF.

CDR3 amino acids: CASSEQGIGANVLTF. DNA for the CDR3: TGTGCCAGCAGTGAGCAGGGGATCGGGGCCAACGTCCTGACTTTC. The genes are TRBV6-1 and TRBJ2-6; D may be TRBD1 (6 bases). There are 15 residues in the CDR3. The V gene's germline CDR1 is MNHNS and CDR2 SASEGT. V was clipped by 3 bases and J by 4 bases, with 10 bases between them.

CDR3 in DNA: TGTGCCAGCAGGGGACTTCCTTACGAGCAGTACTTC. It translates to CASRGLPYEQYF. The chain recombines TRBV28 with TRBJ2-7, with D possibly TRBD2 on 6 matching bases. V dropped 6 bases and J dropped 4 bases, with 10 bases sitting between them. The CDR3 extends over 12 amino acids. CDR1 is MDHEN and CDR2 is SYDVKM in the germline V gene.

CDR3 amino acids: CASSQGAQGSYNEQFF. CDR3 bases: TGCGCCAGCAGCCAAGGCGCACAGGGGTCCTACAATGAGCAGTTCTTC. The chain has TRBV4-3 and TRBJ2-1, with TRBD1 matching over 7 bases. CDR3 length: 16 residues. CDR1 is LGHNA, CDR2 YSLEER, per germline. Trimming cost V 1 base and J 1 base; bases outside gene matches: 4.

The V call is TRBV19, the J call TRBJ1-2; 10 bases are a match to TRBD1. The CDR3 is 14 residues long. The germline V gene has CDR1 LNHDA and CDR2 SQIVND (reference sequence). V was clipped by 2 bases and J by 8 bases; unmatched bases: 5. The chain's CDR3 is CASSIPRTGGGYTF. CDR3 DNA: TGTGCCAGTAGTATACCTCGGACAGGGGGAGGCTACACCTTC.

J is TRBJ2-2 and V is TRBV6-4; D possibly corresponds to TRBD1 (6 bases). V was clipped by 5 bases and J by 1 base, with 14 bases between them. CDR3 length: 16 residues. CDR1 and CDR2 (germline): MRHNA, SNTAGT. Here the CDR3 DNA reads TGTGCCAGCAGTAGGTCAGGGGAGAGGAACACCGGGGAGCTGTTTTTT. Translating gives CASSRSGERNTGELFF.

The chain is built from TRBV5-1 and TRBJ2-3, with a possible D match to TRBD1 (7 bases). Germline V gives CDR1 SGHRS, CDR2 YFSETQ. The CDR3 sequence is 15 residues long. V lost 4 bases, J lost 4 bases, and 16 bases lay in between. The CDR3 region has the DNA TGCGCCAGCAGCCCCCGAGGCAGGGGGGCAGATACGCAGTATTTT. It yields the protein CASSPRGRGADTQYF.